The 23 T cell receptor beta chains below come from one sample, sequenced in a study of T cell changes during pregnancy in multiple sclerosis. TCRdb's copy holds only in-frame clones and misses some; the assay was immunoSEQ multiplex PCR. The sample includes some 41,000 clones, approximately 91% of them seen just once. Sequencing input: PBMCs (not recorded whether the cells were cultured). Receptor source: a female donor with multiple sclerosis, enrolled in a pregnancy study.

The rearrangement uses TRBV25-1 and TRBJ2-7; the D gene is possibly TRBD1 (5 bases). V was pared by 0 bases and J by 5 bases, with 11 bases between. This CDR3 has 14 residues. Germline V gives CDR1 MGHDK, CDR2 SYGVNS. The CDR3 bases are TGTGCCAGCAGTGAATATAAGGGGTCGGACGAGCAGTACTTC. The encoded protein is CASSEYKGSDEQYF.

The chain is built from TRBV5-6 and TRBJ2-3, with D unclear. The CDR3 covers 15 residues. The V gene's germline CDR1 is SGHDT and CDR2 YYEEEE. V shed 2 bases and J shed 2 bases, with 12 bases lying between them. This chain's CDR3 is CASSFVPPTTDTQYF. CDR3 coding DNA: TGTGCCAGCAGCTTTGTGCCTCCGACCACAGATACGCAGTATTTT.

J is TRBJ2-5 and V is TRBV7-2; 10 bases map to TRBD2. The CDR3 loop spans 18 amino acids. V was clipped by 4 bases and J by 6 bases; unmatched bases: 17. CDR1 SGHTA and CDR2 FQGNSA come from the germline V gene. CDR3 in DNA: TGTGCCAGCAGCTCACCGCCTGGACTAGCGGTCCCCGTGCAGACCCAGTACTTC. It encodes CASSSPPGLAVPVQTQYF.

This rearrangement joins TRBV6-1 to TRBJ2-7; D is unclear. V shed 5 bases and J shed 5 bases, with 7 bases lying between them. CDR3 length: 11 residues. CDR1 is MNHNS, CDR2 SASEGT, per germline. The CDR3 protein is CASSYVDEQYF. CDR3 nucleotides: TGTGCCAGCAGTTATGTGGACGAGCAGTACTTC.

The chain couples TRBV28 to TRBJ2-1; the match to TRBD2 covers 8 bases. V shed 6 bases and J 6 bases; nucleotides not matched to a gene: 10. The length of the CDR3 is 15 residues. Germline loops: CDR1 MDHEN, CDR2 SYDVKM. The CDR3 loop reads CASRPAPGGGNEQFF. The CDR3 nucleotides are TGTGCCAGCAGACCCGCCCCGGGAGGGGGCAATGAGCAGTTCTTC. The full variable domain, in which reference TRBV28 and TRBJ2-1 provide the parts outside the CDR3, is DVKVTQSSRYLVKRTGEKVFLECVQDMDHENMFWYRQDPGLGLRLIYFSYDVKMKEKGDIPEGYSVSREKKERFSLILESASTNQTSMYLCASRPAPGGGNEQFFGPGTRLTVL.

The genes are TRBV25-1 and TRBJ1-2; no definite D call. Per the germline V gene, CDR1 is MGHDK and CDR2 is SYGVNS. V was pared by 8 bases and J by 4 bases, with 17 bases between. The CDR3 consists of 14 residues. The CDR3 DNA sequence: TGTGCCAGCCCTTCCCCCGGGTGGTCCTATGGCTACACCTTC. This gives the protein CASPSPGWSYGYTF.

This CDR3 reads CAISAGQGDDQPQHF. Here the CDR3 DNA reads TGTGCCATCAGTGCGGGACAGGGGGATGATCAGCCCCAGCATTTT. V is TRBV10-3 and J is TRBJ1-5; 11 positions match TRBD1. Germline CDR1 reads ENHRY; CDR2 reads SYGVKD. The CDR3 is made up of 15 amino acids. J was trimmed by 5 bases and V by 4 bases; bases with no gene match: 4.

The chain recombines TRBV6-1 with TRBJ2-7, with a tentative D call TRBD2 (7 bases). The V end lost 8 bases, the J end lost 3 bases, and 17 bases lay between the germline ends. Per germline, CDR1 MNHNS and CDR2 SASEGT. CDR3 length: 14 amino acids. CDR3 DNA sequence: TGTGCCAGCTCAGAGGCGGGGGCTAGCTACGAGCAGTACTTC. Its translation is CASSEAGASYEQYF.

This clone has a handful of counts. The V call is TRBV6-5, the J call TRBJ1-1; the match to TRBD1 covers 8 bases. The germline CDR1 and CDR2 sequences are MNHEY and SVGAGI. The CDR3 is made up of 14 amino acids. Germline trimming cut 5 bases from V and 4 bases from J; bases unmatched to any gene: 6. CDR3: CASSPGQGVTEAFF. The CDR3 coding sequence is TGTGCCAGCAGTCCCGGACAGGGTGTCACTGAAGCTTTCTTT.

The CDR3 DNA reads TGCGCCAGCAGCTTGGGACAGGACATCACAGATACGCAGTATTTT. It yields the protein CASSLGQDITDTQYF. J is TRBJ2-3 and V is TRBV5-1, with a weak D call TRBD1 (6 bases). The CDR3 has 15 residues. The V gene lost 0 bases and the J gene lost 2 bases, with 10 bases spanning the gap. CDR1 SGHRS and CDR2 YFSETQ come from the germline V gene.

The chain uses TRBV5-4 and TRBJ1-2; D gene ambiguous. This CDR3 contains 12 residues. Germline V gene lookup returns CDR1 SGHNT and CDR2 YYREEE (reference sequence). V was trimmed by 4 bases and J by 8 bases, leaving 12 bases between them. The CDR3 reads CASSLNGVGYTF. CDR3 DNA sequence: TGTGCCAGCAGCCTTAACGGGGTCGGCTACACCTTC.

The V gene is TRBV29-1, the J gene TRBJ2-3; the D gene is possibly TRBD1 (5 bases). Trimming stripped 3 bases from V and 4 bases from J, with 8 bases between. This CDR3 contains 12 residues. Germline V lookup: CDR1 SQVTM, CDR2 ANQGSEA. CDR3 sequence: CSVDRAPDTQYF. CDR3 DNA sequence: TGCAGCGTTGACAGGGCCCCAGATACGCAGTATTTT.

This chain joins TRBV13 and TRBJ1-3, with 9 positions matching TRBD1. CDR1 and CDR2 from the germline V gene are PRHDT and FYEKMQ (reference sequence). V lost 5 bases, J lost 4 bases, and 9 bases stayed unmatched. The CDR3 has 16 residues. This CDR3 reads CASSNRGTGTGNTIYF. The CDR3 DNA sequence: TGTGCCAGCAGCAATCGCGGGACAGGGACCGGAAACACCATATATTTT. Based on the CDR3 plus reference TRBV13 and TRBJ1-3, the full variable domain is AAGVIQSPRHLIKEKRETATLKCYPIPRHDTVYWYQQGPGQDPQFLISFYEKMQSDKGSIPDRFSAQQFSDYHSELNMSSLELGDSALYFCASSNRGTGTGNTIYFGEGSWLTVV.

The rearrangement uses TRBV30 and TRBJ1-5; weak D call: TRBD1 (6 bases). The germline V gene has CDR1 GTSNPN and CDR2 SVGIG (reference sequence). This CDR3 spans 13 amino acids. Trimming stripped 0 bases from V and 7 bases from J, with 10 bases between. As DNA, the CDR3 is TGTGCCTGGAGTGTACAGGGCGGACAGCCCCAGCATTTT. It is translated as CAWSVQGGQPQHF.

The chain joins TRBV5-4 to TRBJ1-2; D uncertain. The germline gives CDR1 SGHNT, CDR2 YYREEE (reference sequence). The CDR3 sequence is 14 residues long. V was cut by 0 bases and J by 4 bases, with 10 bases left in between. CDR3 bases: TGTGCCAGCAGCTTGGCGGGAGACATCTATGGCTACACCTTC. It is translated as CASSLAGDIYGYTF.

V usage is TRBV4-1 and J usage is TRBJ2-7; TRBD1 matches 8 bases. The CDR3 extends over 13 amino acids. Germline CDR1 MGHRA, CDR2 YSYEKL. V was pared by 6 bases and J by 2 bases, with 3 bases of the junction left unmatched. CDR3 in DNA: TGCGCCAGCAGTCCGGGACAGGCCTACGAGCAGTACTTC. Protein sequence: CASSPGQAYEQYF.

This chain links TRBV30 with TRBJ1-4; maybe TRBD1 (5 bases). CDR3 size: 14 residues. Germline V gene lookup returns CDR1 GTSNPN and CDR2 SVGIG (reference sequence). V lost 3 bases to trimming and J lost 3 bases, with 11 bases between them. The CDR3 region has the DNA TGTGCCTGGAGCGCAGGGCCGCCTAATGAAAAACTGTTTTTT. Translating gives CAWSAGPPNEKLFF. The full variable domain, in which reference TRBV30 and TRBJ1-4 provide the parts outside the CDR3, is SQTIHQWPATLVQPVGSPLSLECTVEGTSNPNLYWYRQAAGRGLQLLFYSVGIGQISSEVPQNLSASRPQDRQFILSSKKLLLSDSGFYLCAWSAGPPNEKLFFGSGTQLSVL.

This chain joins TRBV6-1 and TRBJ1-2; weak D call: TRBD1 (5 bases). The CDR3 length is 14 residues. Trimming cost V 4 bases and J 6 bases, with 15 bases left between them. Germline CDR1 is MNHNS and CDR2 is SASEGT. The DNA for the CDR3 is TGTGCCAGCAGTGGGAGGGGCGGAATCAATGGCTACACCTTC. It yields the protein CASSGRGGINGYTF.

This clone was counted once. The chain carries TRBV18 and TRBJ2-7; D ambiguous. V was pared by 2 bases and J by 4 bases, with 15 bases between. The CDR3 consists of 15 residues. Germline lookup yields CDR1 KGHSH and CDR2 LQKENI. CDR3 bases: TGTGCCAGCTCACCAAAGCCGGTCCTGCCTTACGAGCAGTACTTC. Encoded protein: CASSPKPVLPYEQYF.

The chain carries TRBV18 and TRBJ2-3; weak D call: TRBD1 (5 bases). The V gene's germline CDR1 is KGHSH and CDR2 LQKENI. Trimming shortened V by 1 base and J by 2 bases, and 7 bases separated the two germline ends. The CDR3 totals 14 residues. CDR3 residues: CASSPQGHTDTQYF. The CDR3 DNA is TGTGCCAGCTCACCACAGGGGCACACAGATACGCAGTATTTT.

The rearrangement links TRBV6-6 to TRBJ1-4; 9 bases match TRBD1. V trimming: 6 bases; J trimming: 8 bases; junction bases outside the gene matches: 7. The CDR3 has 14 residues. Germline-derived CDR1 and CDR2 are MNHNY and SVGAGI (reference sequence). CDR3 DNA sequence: TGTGCCAGCAGATCCGGACAGGGGTCCGAAAAACTGTTTTTT. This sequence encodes CASRSGQGSEKLFF.

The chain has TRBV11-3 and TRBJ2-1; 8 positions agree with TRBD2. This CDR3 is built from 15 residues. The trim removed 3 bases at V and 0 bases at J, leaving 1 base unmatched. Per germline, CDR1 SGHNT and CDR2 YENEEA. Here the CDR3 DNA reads TGTGCCAGCAGCTTGAGCGGGAGCTCCTACAATGAGCAGTTCTTC. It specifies CASSLSGSSYNEQFF.

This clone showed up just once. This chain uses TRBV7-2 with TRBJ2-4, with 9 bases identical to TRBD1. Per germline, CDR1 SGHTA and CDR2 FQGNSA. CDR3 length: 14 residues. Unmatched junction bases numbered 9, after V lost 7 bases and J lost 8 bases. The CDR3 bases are TGTGCCAGCACCCGGGACAGGGATTGGGACATTCAGTACTTC. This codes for CASTRDRDWDIQYF. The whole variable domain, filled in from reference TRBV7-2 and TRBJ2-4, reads GAGVSQSPSNKVTEKGKDVELRCDPISGHTALYWYRQSLGQGLEFLIYFQGNSAPDKSGLPSDRFSAERTGGSVSTLTIQRTQQEDSAVYLCASTRDRDWDIQYFGAGTRLSVL.